This T cell receptor beta chain was recorded in a study of blood T cells in healthy people across ages (dated by TCRdb to the mid-2010s). At the level of the whole study: In model experiments, template switching captured about one uniquely barcoded TCR beta cDNA molecule for every two T cells. The study measured age-related changes in TCR beta repertoire diversity using deep sequencing normalized with unique cDNA molecular identifiers. Four age groups were formed from the donors: young (average approximately 16 years), middle-aged (approximately 39), aged (about 68) and long-lived (roughly 81). To avoid experimental bias, donors of different ages were spread randomly across the sequencing lanes. Two additional independent replicas of 1 million unique cDNA reads from the same blood draw were analyzed for two donors (one aged 18 to 30 and one aged 80 or older). Overall study outcomes, separate from this receptor: There was a strong correlation between observed TCR beta diversity and the percentage of naive T cells measured by flow cytometry. Compared with the aged group, the long-lived group had more naive CD4+ T cells, fewer expanded clones and increased TCR diversity, a pattern suggesting age selection. Observed TCR beta diversity per million T cells fell roughly linearly with age, and a significant reduction was already apparent by age about 38. Since profiling was done on bulk unsorted PBMCs, naive and antigen-experienced compartments could not be conclusively compared. The CMV infection status of donors was not known, potentially confounding age-related changes in expanded clonotypes. Total diversity estimates from one million sequenced T cells were considered lower bounds and underestimates.

Receptors were amplified or captured by 5' RACE. The instrument given in TCRdb is Illumina HiSeq 2500. A second PCR of about 6 to 12 cycles was run with a J-beta primer mix and a sample-barcoded 5' primer. A template-switch 5' adaptor carrying 12 random nucleotides introduced a unique molecular identifier onto each TCR beta cDNA molecule. Each sample yielded at least 3 million CDR3-containing paired-end reads. First-strand cDNA was synthesized from all RNA with the Mint cDNA synthesis kit, primed by a TRBC-specific oligonucleotide. After uracil-DNA glycosylase treatment, a first 18-cycle PCR used universal primers M1SS and BC2_uni_R on all cDNA. The original pipeline was this. Normalization of each sample was performed by random selection of 1 million high-quality reads, each carrying a distinct molecular identifier. Instead of being binned into consensus sequences, reads with shared molecular identifiers were discarded. MiTCR, set to a Q25 quality threshold and the strictest error-elimination algorithm, was used for CDR3 identification, clonotype clustering and error correction. A nonparametric unseen species model with Euler transformation was used to estimate a lower bound on total TCR beta diversity. TCRdb applied fastp at Q25 and MiXCR to the public reads, then kept only in-frame beta chains. Merged by CDR3 protein, the rows form single entries marked with the most common genes and DNA. TCRdb, rather than the study authors, made the V and J calls. Within this sample are approximately 1.5 million distinct CDR3 sequences, with roughly a third of them counted one time only. The top ten constitute about 11% of the sample.

Sequences DFQATT (CDR1) and SNEGSKA (CDR2) are obtained from the germline V gene (reference sequence). Counted from cysteine to phenylalanine, this CDR3 has 13 amino acids. Only the CDR3 DNA is retained, 39 bases long and in frame from the first base. This clonotype was picked up many times. Its antigen is currently not known. Within one base of it there is no much larger clone, and no base qualities were kept. Donors were a few dozen systemically healthy Caucasian individuals from Russia aged about 6 to 100 years. Around 9.8 milliliters of peripheral blood were collected from each donor into EDTA-treated Vacutainer tubes. Ficoll-Paque density-gradient centrifugation was used to isolate PBMCs, with at least 6.5 million per sample. Trizol reagent was used to extract total RNA from PBMCs, with at least 5.5 micrograms per sample. The percentages of naive CD45RAhigh/CD27high T cells were determined by flow cytometry on a PBMC aliquot from every donor.

The TCR comes from a woman aged 25 to 39 in good health. The chain is assembled from TRBV20-1 and TRBJ2-5, with TRBD1 as a weak D call on 5 bases. The sequencing sample was made of blood. This receptor carries the CDR3 CRAQGGSQETQYF. The DNA reads TGCAGGGCTCAGGGCGGATCCCAAGAGACCCAGTACTTC.